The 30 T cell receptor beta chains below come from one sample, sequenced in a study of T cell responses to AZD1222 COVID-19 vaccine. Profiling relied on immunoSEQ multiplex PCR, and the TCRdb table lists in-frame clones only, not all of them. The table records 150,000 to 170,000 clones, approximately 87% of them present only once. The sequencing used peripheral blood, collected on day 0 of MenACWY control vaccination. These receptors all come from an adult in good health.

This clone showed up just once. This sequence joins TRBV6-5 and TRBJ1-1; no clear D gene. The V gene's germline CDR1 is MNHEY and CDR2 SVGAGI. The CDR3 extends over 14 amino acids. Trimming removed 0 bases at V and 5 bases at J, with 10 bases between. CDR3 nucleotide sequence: TGTGCCAGCAGTTACTCGGGAAGGAGGACTGAAGCTTTCTTT. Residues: CASSYSGRRTEAFF.

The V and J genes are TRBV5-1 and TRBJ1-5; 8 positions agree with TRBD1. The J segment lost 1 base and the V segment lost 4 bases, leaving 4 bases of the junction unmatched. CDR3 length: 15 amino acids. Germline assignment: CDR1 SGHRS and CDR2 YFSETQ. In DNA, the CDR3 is TGCGCCAGCAGCCTTAGGACAGGGAGCAATCAGCCCCAGCATTTT. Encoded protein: CASSLRTGSNQPQHF.

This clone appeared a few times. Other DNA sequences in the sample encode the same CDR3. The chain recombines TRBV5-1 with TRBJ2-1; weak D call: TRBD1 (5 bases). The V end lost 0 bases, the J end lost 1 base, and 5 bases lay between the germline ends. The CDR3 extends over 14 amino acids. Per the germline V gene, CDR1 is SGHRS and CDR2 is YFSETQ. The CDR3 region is CASSLGQSYNEQFF. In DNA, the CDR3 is TGCGCCAGCAGCTTGGGACAGTCCTACAATGAGCAGTTCTTC.

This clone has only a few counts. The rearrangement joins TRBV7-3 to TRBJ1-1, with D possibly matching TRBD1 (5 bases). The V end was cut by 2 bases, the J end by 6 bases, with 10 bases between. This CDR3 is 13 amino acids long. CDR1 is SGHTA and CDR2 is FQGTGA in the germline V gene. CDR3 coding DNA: TGTGCCAGCAGCTTAGCAGGGAGCCCTGAAGCTTTCTTT. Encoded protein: CASSLAGSPEAFF.

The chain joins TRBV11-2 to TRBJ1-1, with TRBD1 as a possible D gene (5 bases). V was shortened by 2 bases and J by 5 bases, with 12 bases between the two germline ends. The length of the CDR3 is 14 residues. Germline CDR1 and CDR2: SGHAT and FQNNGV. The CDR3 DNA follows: TGTGCCAGCAGCTTATCGCCAGGGATAACTGAAGCTTTCTTT. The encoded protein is CASSLSPGITEAFF. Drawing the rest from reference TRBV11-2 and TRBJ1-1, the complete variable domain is EAGVAQSPRYKIIEKRQSVAFWCNPISGHATLYWYQQILGQGPKLLIQFQNNGVVDDSQLPKDRFSAERLKGVDSTLKIQPAKLEDSAVYLCASSLSPGITEAFFGQGTRLTVV.

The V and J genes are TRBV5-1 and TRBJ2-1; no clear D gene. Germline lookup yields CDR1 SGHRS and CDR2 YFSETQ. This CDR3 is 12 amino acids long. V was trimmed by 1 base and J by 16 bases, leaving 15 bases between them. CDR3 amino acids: CASSLSGSVRFF. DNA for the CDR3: TGCGCCAGCAGCTTGTCCGGCTCGGTGAGATTCTTC.

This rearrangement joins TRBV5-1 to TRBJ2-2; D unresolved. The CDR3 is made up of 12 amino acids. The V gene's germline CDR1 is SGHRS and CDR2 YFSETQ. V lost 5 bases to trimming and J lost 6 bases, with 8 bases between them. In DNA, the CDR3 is TGCGCCAGCAGAGGAGCAGCCGGGGAGCTGTTTTTT. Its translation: CASRGAAGELFF.

CDR3 nucleotides: TGTGCCAGGGCTTCGGGGGCGCTTAGAACAGATACGCAGTATTTT. Translation gives CARASGALRTDTQYF. The chain uses TRBV6-4 and TRBJ2-3, with D perhaps being TRBD1 or TRBD2 (6 bases each). Between the trimmed V and J ends, which lost 9 bases and 3 bases, there was a span of 19 bases. The germline gives CDR1 MRHNA, CDR2 SNTAGT. The length of the CDR3 is 15 residues.

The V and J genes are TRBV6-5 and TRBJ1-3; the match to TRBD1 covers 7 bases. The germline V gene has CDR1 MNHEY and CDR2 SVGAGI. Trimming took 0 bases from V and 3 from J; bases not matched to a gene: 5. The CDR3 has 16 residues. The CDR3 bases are TGTGCCAGCAGTTACTCGAACAGGGGCTTTGGAAACACCATATATTTT. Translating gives CASSYSNRGFGNTIYF.

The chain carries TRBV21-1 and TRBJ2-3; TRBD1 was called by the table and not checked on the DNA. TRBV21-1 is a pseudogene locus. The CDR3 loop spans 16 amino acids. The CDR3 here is CASSKGPGGCTDTQYF. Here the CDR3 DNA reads TGTGCCAGCAGCAAAGGCCCAGGGGGGTGCACAGATACGCAGTATTTT.

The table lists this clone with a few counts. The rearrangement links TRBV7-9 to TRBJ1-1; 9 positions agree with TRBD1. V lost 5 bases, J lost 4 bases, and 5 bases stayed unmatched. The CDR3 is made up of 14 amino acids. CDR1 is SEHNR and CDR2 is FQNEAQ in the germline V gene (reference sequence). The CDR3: CASSPQGASTEAFF. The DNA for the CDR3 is TGTGCCAGCAGCCCACAGGGGGCGAGCACTGAAGCTTTCTTT.

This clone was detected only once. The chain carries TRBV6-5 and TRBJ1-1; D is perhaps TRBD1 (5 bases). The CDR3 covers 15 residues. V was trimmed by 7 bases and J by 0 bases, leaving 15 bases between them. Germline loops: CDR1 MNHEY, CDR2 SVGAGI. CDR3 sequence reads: CASTLGGGMNTEAFF. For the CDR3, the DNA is TGTGCCAGCACCCTGGGTGGGGGAATGAACACTGAAGCTTTCTTT.

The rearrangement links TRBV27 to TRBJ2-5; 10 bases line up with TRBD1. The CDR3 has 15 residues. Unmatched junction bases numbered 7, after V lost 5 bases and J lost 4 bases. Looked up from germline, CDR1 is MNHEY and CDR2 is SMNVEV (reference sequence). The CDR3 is CASSPGTGVLETQYF. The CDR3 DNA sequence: TGTGCCAGCAGTCCCGGGACAGGGGTTCTAGAGACCCAGTACTTC.

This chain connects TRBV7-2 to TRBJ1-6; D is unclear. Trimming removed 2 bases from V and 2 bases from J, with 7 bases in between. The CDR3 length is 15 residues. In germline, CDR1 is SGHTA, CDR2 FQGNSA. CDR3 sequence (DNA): TGTGCCAGCAGCTTAAGTATCACCTATAATTCACCCCTCCACTTT. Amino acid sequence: CASSLSITYNSPLHF.

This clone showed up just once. DNA of the CDR3: TGTGCCTGGAGTGTGGGGGGGGGCTACGAGCAGTACTTC. Protein sequence: CAWSVGGGYEQYF. The chain carries TRBV30 and TRBJ2-7; 7 positions agree with TRBD2. V shed 0 bases and J 3 bases; nucleotides not matched to a gene: 2. The germline CDR1 and CDR2 sequences are GTSNPN and SVGIG (reference sequence). There are 13 residues in the CDR3.

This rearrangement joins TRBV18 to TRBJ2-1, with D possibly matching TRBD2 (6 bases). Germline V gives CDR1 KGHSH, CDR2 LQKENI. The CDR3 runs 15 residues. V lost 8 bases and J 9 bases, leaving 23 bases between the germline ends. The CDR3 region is CASAQVGTPEGEQFF. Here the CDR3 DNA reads TGTGCCAGCGCCCAGGTGGGGACTCCCGAGGGTGAGCAGTTCTTC.

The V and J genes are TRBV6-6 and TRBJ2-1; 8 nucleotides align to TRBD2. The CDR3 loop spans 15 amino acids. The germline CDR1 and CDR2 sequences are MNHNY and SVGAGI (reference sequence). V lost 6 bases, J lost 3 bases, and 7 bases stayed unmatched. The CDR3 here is CASSYSGVNYNEQFF. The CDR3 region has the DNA TGTGCCAGCAGCTATAGCGGGGTTAACTACAATGAGCAGTTCTTC.

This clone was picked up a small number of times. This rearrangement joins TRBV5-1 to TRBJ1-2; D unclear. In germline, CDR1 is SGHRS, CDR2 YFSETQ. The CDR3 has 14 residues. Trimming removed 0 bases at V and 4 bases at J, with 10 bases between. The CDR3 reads CASSLEGRSYGYTF. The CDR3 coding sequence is TGCGCCAGCAGCTTGGAGGGCCGAAGCTATGGCTACACCTTC.

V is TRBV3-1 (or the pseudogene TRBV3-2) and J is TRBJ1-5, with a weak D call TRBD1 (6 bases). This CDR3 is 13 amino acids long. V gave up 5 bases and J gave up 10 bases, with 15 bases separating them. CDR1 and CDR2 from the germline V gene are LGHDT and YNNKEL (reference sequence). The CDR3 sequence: CASSGREGDPQHF. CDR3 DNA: TGTGCCAGCAGCGGCCGGGAGGGGGACCCCCAGCATTTT.

CDR3 residues: CASSLGGKNNYEQYF. The CDR3, as DNA: TGTGCCAGCAGCTTGGGGGGGAAGAACAACTACGAGCAGTACTTC. The gene calls are TRBV5-4 and TRBJ2-7, with D perhaps being TRBD1 or TRBD2 (5 bases each). Germline values: CDR1 SGHNT, CDR2 YYREEE (reference sequence). The CDR3 spans 15 residues. The germline V and J ends were trimmed by 0 bases and 3 bases, with 13 bases remaining between them. Complete variable domain (other parts from reference TRBV5-4 and TRBJ2-7): ETGVTQSPTHLIKTRGQQVTLRCSSQSGHNTVSWYQQALGQGPQFIFQYYREEENGRGNFPPRFSGLQFPNYSSELNVNALELDDSALYLCASSLGGKNNYEQYFGPGTRLTVT.

CDR3 region: CASVKGTARGPAKADTQYF. The CDR3 bases are TGTGCCAGCGTTAAAGGGACGGCGAGGGGGCCGGCTAAGGCAGATACGCAGTATTTT. The genes are TRBV21-1 and TRBJ2-3; TRBD1 reflects the table's D call only, with no check against the DNA. TRBV21-1 corresponds to a pseudogene. CDR3 length: 19 residues.

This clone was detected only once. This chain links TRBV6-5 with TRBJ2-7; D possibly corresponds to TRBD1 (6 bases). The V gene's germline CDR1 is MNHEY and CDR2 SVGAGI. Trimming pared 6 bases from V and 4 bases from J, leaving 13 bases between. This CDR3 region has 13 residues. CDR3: CASSLQQGYEQYF. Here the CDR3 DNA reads TGTGCCAGCAGCCTACAACAGGGTTACGAGCAGTACTTC.

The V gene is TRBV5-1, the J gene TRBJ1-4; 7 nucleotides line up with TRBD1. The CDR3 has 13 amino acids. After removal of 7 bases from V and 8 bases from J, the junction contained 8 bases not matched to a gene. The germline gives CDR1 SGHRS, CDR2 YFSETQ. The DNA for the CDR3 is TGCGCCAGCTCACCGGGACAGACCGAAAAACTGTTTTTT. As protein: CASSPGQTEKLFF.

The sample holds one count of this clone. The CDR3 nucleotides are TGTGCCAGCAGTACCGGGACGGTGTCCCGCCAAGAGACCCAGTACTTC. Translated: CASSTGTVSRQETQYF. This rearrangement joins TRBV6-2 or TRBV6-3 to TRBJ2-5; D might be TRBD1 or TRBD2, each matching 5 bases. Trimming pared 5 bases from V and 1 base from J, leaving 17 bases between. CDR1 MNHEY and CDR2 SVGEGT come from the germline V gene. The CDR3 loop spans 16 amino acids.

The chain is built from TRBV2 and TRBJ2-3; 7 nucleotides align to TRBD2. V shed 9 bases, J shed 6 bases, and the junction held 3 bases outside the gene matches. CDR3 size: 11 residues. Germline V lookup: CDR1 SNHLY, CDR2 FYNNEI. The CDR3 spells CASPGGDTQYF. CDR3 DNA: TGTGCCAGTCCCGGGGGGGATACGCAGTATTTT.

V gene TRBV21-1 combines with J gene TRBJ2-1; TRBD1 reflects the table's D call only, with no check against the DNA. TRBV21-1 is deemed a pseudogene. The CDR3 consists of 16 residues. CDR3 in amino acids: CASTKLSGQGADEQFF. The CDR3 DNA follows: TGTGCCAGCACCAAGCTCTCGGGACAGGGGGCTGATGAGCAGTTCTTC.

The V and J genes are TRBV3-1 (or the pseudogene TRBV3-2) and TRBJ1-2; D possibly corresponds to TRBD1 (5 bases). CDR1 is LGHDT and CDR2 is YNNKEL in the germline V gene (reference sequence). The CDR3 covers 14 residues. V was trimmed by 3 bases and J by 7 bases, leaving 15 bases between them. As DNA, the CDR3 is TGTGCCAGCAGCCACCGGCAGGGAGGGAGTGGCTACACCTTC. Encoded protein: CASSHRQGGSGYTF.

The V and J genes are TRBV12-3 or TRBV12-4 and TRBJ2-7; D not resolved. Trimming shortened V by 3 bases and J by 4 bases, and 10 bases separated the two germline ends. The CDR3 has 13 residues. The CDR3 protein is CASSLFQTYEQYF. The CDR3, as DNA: TGTGCCAGCAGTTTGTTCCAGACTTACGAGCAGTACTTC.

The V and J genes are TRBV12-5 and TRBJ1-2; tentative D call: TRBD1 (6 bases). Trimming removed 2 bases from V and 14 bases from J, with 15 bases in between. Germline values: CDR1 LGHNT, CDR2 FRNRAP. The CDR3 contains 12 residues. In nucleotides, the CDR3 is TGTGCTAGTGGTTTGACGCCTCAAGGGGGAACCTTC. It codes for CASGLTPQGGTF.

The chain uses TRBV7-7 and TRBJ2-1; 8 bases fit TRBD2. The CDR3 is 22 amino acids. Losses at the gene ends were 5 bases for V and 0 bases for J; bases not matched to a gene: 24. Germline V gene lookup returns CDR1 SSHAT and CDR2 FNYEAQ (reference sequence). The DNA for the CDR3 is TGTGCCAGCAGCCCCGGGGCTCGGGGGGGGCGCCCGGGGGGGGCCTCCTACAATGAGCAGTTCTTC. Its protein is CASSPGARGGRPGGASYNEQFF.